This T cell receptor beta chain was recovered during a study of blood T cell repertoires in COVID-19. Study overall: From the United States, Italy and Spain came samples of acute and convalescent COVID-19. PBMCs, B-cell-depleted T cells, or T cells provided the cDNA or gDNA that made up the material.

Source study methods: Reference gene primer amplification gave estimated nucleated cell counts. The method was immunoSEQ multiplex PCR; TCRdb's version includes in-frame clones alone and lacks a portion of them. V and J calls and clone size follow that table, whereas D and trimming were derived from the DNA. The repertoire holds 350,000 or so clones, with approximately 84% as singletons. Recovered participants had two consecutive negative NP/OP PCR tests, healthcare professional clearance, or symptom resolution. The length of the CDR3 is 17 residues. Looked up from germline, CDR1 is SGHDT and CDR2 is YYEEEE. The V and J ends lost 0 bases and 1 base respectively, with 15 bases between them.

The chain is built from TRBV5-6 and TRBJ2-3; the D gene is possibly TRBD2 (6 bases). Sequenced material: PBMCs or T cells enriched from blood (not recorded which). The sequence was obtained from a woman aged 25 to 45 who had recovered from COVID-19. The CDR3 nucleotides are TGTGCCAGCAGCTTGGCTCAGCGGGTCCCGCGCACAGATACGCAGTATTTT. Its translation is CASSLAQRVPRTDTQYF. The complete variable domain, with remaining parts taken from reference TRBV5-6 and TRBJ2-3, reads DAGVTQSPTHLIKTRGQQVTLRCSPKSGHDTVSWYQQALGQGPQFIFQYYEEEERQRGNFPDRFSGHQFPNYSSELNVNALLLGDSALYLCASSLAQRVPRTDTQYFGPGTRLTVL.